This T cell receptor beta chain derives from a study of blood T cell repertoires in COVID-19. Overall study: Samples taken during acute and convalescent COVID-19 were collected in the United States, Italy and Spain. T cells, B-cell-depleted T cells, or PBMCs provided the cDNA or gDNA that served as material.

The method was immunoSEQ multiplex PCR; TCRdb's version includes in-frame clones alone and lacks a portion of them. The table records roughly 66,000 clones, less than 85% of them present only once. The sample consisted of peripheral blood. The clonotype was recovered from a man aged 60 to 69 with acute or convalescent COVID-19.

This CDR3 is CASSQDFRTGGGPGANVLTF. The CDR3 bases are TGCGCCAGCAGCCAAGATTTTCGGACAGGGGGCGGACCTGGGGCCAACGTCCTGACTTTC. The chain employs TRBV4-3 and TRBJ2-6, with 11 bases aligning to TRBD1. Trimming took 0 bases from V and 2 from J; bases not matched to a gene: 9. In germline, CDR1 is LGHNA, CDR2 YSLEER. The CDR3 length is 20 residues.